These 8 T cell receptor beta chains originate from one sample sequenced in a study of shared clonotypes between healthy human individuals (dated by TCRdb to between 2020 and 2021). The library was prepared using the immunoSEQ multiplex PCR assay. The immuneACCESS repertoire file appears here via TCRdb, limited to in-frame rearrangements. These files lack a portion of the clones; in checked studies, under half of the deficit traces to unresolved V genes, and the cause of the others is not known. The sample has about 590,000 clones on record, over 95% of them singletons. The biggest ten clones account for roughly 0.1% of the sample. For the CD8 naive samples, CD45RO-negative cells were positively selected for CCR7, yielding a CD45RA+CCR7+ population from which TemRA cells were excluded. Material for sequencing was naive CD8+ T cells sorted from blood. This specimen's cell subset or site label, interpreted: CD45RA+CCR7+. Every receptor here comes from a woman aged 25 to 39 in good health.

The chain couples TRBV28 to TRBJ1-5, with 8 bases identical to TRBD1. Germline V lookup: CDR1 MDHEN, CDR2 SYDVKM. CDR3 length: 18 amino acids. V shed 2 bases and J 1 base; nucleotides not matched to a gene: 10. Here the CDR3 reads CASSLRETGEWSNQPQHF. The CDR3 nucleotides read TGTGCCAGCAGTTTACGGGAGACAGGGGAGTGGAGCAATCAGCCCCAGCATTTT.

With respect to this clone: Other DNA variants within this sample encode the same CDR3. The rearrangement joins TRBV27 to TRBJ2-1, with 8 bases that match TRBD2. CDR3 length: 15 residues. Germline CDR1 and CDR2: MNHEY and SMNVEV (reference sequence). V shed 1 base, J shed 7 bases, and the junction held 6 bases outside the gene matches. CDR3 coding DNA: TGTGCCAGCAGTTTATTAGGACTAGCAGGGAATGAGCAGTTCTTC. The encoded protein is CASSLLGLAGNEQFF.

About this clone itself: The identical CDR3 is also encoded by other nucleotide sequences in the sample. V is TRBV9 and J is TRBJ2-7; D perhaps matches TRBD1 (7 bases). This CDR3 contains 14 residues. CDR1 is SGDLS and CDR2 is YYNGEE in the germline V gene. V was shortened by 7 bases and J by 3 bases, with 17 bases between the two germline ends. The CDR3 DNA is TGTGCCAGCTCCCCGGGCCAGGGGGGCTACGAGCAGTACTTC. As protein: CASSPGQGGYEQYF.

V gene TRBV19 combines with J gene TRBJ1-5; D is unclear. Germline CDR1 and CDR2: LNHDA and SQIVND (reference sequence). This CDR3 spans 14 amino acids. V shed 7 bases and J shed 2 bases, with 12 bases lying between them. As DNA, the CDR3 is TGTGCCAGTATGCCGGGGATCGGCAATCAGCCCCAGCATTTT. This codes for CASMPGIGNQPQHF.

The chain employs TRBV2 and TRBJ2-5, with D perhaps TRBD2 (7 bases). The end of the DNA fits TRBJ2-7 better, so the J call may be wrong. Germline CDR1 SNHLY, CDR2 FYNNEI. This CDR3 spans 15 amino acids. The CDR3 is CASSGGLEGVDEQYF. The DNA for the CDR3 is TGTGCCAGCAGTGGCGGACTAGAGGGGGTGGACGAGCAGTACTTC.

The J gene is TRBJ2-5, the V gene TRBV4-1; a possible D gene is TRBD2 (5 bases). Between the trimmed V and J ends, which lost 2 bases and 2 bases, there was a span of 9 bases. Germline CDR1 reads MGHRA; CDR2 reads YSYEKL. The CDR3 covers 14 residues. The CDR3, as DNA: TGCGCCAGCAGCCAAATCCTAGCTCAAGAGACCCAGTACTTC. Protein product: CASSQILAQETQYF.

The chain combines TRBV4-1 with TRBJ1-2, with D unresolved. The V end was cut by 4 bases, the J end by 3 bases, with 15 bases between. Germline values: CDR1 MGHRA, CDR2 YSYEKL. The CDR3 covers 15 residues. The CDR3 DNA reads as TGCGCCAGCAGCCCAGGAAGGCGCGAGGACTATGGCTACACCTTC. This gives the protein CASSPGRREDYGYTF.

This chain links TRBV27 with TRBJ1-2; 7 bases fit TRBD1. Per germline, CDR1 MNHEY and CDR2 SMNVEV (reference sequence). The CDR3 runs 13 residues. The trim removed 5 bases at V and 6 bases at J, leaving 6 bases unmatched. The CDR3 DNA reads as TGTGCCAGCAGTCCAGAGGGGGCGCATGGCTACACCTTC. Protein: CASSPEGAHGYTF.